This entry features one T cell receptor beta chain sequence. This specimen comes from a study of blood T cell repertoires in COVID-19. The wider study: In each case, the material was cDNA or gDNA derived from T cells, B-cell-depleted T cells, or PBMCs.

The table came from immunoSEQ multiplex PCR; TCRdb's copy has only in-frame clones and leaves some out. Here the sample spans around 49,000 clones, roughly four fifths being singletons. The sequence was collected from a woman aged 60-75 years with acute or convalescent COVID-19. Sequencing used peripheral blood.

CDR3 residues: CASSPEVGRQFF. The CDR3, as DNA: TGTGCCAGCAGTCCTGAGGTAGGTAGGCAGTTCTTC. The rearrangement joins TRBV12-3 or TRBV12-4 to TRBJ2-1; D unresolved. The CDR3 is made up of 12 amino acids. Trimming removed 5 bases at V and 12 bases at J, with 14 bases between.